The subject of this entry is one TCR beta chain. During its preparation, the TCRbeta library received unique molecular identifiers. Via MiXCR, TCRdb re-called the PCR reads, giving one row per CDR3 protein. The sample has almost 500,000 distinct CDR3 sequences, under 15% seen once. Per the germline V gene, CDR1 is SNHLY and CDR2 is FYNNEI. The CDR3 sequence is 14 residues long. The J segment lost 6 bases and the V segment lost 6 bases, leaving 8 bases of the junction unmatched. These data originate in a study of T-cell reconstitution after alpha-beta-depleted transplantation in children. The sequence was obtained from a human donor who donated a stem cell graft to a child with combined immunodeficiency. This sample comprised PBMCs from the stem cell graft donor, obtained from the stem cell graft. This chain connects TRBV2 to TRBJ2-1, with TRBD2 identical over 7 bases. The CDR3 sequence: CASRFRLAVNEQFF. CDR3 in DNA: TGTGCCAGCAGGTTTCGGCTAGCGGTCAATGAGCAGTTCTTC.